The rows below give T cell receptor beta chains drawn from one sample of a study of monozygotic twins with inflammatory bowel disease. TCRdb re-called the 5' RACE reads and shows each CDR3 protein once, DNA omitted. This sample carries about 300,000 distinct CDR3 sequences, with roughly 5.2% going to the ten biggest clones. Sequencing was done on a sample of blood. These receptors came from a human donor with ulcerative colitis or Crohn's disease, or a healthy co-twin of an affected twin (not recorded which). CDR3s include the opening cysteine and the closing phenylalanine or tryptophan. The order of the fields is J gene, V gene, CDR3 protein.

j_gene: TRBJ2-1
v_gene: TRBV29-1
CDR3aa: CSVSTGQQYNEQFF

j_gene: TRBJ1-2
v_gene: TRBV10-3
CDR3aa: CAISPGEGRHGYTF

j_gene: TRBJ2-7
v_gene: TRBV12-3/TRBV12-4
CDR3aa: CASSEGQGEQYF

j_gene: TRBJ2-6
v_gene: TRBV11-1
CDR3aa: CASSPGGFLVSGANVLTF

j_gene: TRBJ2-7
v_gene: TRBV12-3/TRBV12-4
CDR3aa: CASSPGGTVTYEQYF

j_gene: TRBJ2-3
v_gene: TRBV14
CDR3aa: CASSQDPPIAGGADTQYF

j_gene: TRBJ2-7
v_gene: TRBV6-2/TRBV6-3
CDR3aa: CASSVTGDPSYEQYF

j_gene: TRBJ2-4
v_gene: TRBV18
CDR3aa: CASSRVGRSKNIQYF

j_gene: TRBJ2-2
v_gene: TRBV7-6
CDR3aa: CASSLAFTSGITGELFF

j_gene: TRBJ2-1
v_gene: TRBV5-1
CDR3aa: CASSLGTLGDEQFF

j_gene: TRBJ2-1
v_gene: TRBV7-2
CDR3aa: CASRETGGPSSYNEQFF